This passage covers 27 T cell receptor beta chains from one sample sequenced in a study of blood T cell repertoires in COVID-19. The protocol was immunoSEQ multiplex PCR, while the TCRdb copy is restricted to in-frame clones and leaves out a portion. Of roughly 350,000 clones listed, around 90% are singletons. The specimen sequenced was peripheral blood. The receptors stem from a young woman who had recovered from COVID-19.

The V gene is TRBV7-2, the J gene TRBJ2-4; 11 bases line up with TRBD2. This CDR3 is built from 19 residues. Germline CDR1 SGHTA, CDR2 FQGNSA. The ends lost 2 bases at V and 1 base at J; junction bases unmatched: 10. The CDR3 sequence is CASSLSGLAGGAAKNIQYF. CDR3 coding DNA: TGTGCCAGCAGCTTATCGGGGTTAGCGGGAGGGGCGGCCAAAAACATTCAGTACTTC.

The chain couples TRBV4-1 to TRBJ1-5; 7 nucleotides agree with TRBD1. The CDR3 sequence is 14 residues long. Germline-derived CDR1 and CDR2 are MGHRA and YSYEKL. After removal of 6 bases from V and 6 bases from J, the junction contained 8 bases not matched to a gene. CDR3 protein: CASSTGTASQPQHF. The CDR3 bases are TGCGCCAGCAGTACCGGGACAGCGAGTCAGCCCCAGCATTTT.

V and J are TRBV11-3 and TRBJ1-2, with 7 bases fitting TRBD1. Germline loops: CDR1 SGHNT, CDR2 YENEEA. The CDR3 loop spans 14 amino acids. After removal of 5 bases from V and 5 bases from J, the junction contained 8 bases not matched to a gene. The CDR3 DNA is TGTGCCAGCAGCACAAGACAGGGCTTTTATGGCTACACCTTC. Protein product: CASSTRQGFYGYTF.

The chain joins TRBV4-3 to TRBJ1-1; D might be TRBD1 (6 bases). The CDR3 runs to 17 residues. Trimming removed 0 bases at V and 4 bases at J, with 18 bases between. Germline V gene data show CDR1 as LGHNA and CDR2 as YSLEER. The CDR3 coding sequence is TGCGCCAGCAGCCAAGATGTGGCAGGGGATTACTTCACTGAAGCTTTCTTT. Residues: CASSQDVAGDYFTEAFF.

The chain has TRBV7-9 and TRBJ2-3; 8 positions match TRBD1. V gave up 0 bases and J gave up 0 bases; unmatched junction bases: 8. CDR1 is SEHNR and CDR2 is FQNEAQ in the germline V gene (reference sequence). The CDR3 has 18 amino acids. The CDR3 nucleotides are TGTGCCAGCAGCTTAGCTACCTTAGGACAGGGAAGCACAGATACGCAGTATTTT. It codes for CASSLATLGQGSTDTQYF.

J is TRBJ2-6 and V is TRBV5-4, with TRBD1 as a possible D gene (6 bases). The CDR3 runs to 18 residues. V was trimmed by 4 bases and J by 0 bases, leaving 17 bases between them. Germline loops: CDR1 SGHNT, CDR2 YYREEE (reference sequence). Here the CDR3 DNA reads TGTGCCAGCAGCAAACCGGGACAAACGAGCTCTGGGGCCAACGTCCTGACTTTC. This codes for CASSKPGQTSSGANVLTF. The variable domain in full, completed from reference TRBV5-4 and TRBJ2-6, reads ETGVTQSPTHLIKTRGQQVTLRCSSQSGHNTVSWYQQALGQGPQFIFQYYREEENGRGNFPPRFSGLQFPNYSSELNVNALELDDSALYLCASSKPGQTSSGANVLTFGAGSRLTVL.

V is TRBV5-1 and J is TRBJ2-2, with TRBD2 identical over 10 bases. Germline CDR1 is SGHRS and CDR2 is YFSETQ. This CDR3 spans 16 amino acids. V lost 4 bases, J lost 2 bases, and 5 bases stayed unmatched. For the CDR3, the DNA is TGCGCCAGCAGCCAAATAGCGGGAGGTAACACCGGGGAGCTGTTTTTT. Amino acids: CASSQIAGGNTGELFF.

Concerning this clone: This could be a read error, since a much larger clone is one nucleotide away. The chain couples TRBV7-2 to TRBJ2-1; 9 bases fit TRBD2. V was pared by 3 bases and J by 4 bases, with 1 base of the junction left unmatched. Germline CDR1 reads SGHTA; CDR2 reads FQGNSA. CDR3 length: 14 amino acids. The CDR3 region is CASSFTSGYNEQFF. The DNA of the CDR3 is TGTGCCAGCAGCTTCACTAGCGGGTACAATGAGCAGTTCTTC.

The gene calls are TRBV5-1 and TRBJ2-1; D is ambiguous. The CDR3 has 14 residues. Germline V CDR1 and CDR2: SGHRS, YFSETQ. Trimming left V 0 bases short and J 5 bases short, with 9 bases between. The CDR3 DNA follows: TGCGCCAGCAGCTTGGTGGGCGCAAACAATGAGCAGTTCTTC. Encoded protein: CASSLVGANNEQFF. Looking up the rest from reference TRBV5-1 and TRBJ2-1 gives the full variable domain: KAGVTQTPRYLIKTRGQQVTLSCSPISGHRSVSWYQQTPGQGLQFLFEYFSETQRNKGNFPGRFSGRQFSNSRSEMNVSTLELGDSALYLCASSLVGANNEQFFGPGTRLTVL.

The V gene is TRBV4-3, the J gene TRBJ1-1; TRBD1 aligns across 7 bases. Germline assignment: CDR1 LGHNA and CDR2 YSLEER. CDR3 size: 15 residues. V lost 0 bases, J lost 3 bases, and 4 bases stayed unmatched. The CDR3 sequence is CASSQDDRDDTEAFF. CDR3 DNA sequence: TGCGCCAGCAGCCAAGATGACAGGGATGACACTGAAGCTTTCTTT.

The chain carries TRBV19 and TRBJ1-1; D unclear. V lost 3 bases and J lost 8, with 7 bases in between. Per germline, CDR1 LNHDA and CDR2 SQIVND (reference sequence). The CDR3 covers 11 residues. Here the CDR3 DNA reads TGTGCCAGTAGTATCAGGCTCGAAGCTTTCTTT. Its protein product is CASSIRLEAFF.

This chain joins TRBV24-1 and TRBJ1-5, with TRBD1 matching over 9 bases. In germline, CDR1 is KGHDR, CDR2 SFDVKD. Trimming took 9 bases from V and 1 from J; bases not matched to a gene: 6. The CDR3 spans 15 residues. The CDR3 reads CATQHRGPSNQPQHF. The CDR3 coding sequence is TGTGCCACCCAACACAGGGGGCCCAGCAATCAGCCCCAGCATTTT.

The rearrangement links TRBV18 to TRBJ2-1; 8 nucleotides agree with TRBD1. Trimming cost V 2 bases and J 7 bases; bases outside gene matches: 10. This CDR3 region has 16 residues. From germline, CDR1 is KGHSH and CDR2 LQKENI. The CDR3 sequence: CASSPLAGGVRNEQFF. DNA for the CDR3: TGTGCCAGCTCACCATTAGCAGGGGGCGTTCGTAATGAGCAGTTCTTC.

The chain combines TRBV11-3 with TRBJ2-3; TRBD2 aligns across 13 bases. This CDR3 has 18 amino acids. CDR1 is SGHNT, CDR2 YENEEA, per germline. The J segment lost 8 bases and the V segment lost 0 bases, leaving 11 bases of the junction unmatched. CDR3 sequence reads: CASSLDQGLAGDVGTQYF. CDR3 nucleotide sequence: TGTGCCAGCAGCTTAGACCAAGGACTAGCGGGAGATGTGGGTACGCAGTATTTT.

This chain joins TRBV11-3 and TRBJ2-2; TRBD2 matches 9 bases. Germline CDR1 reads SGHNT; CDR2 reads YENEEA. CDR3 size: 15 residues. Trimming took 3 bases from V and 5 from J; bases not matched to a gene: 4. CDR3 sequence (DNA): TGTGCCAGCAGCTTGTCTAGCGGGATAACCGGGGAGCTGTTTTTT. Its translation: CASSLSSGITGELFF.

The chain links TRBV11-3 to TRBJ2-7, with TRBD1 matching 7 bases. V shed 5 bases and J 6 bases; nucleotides not matched to a gene: 4. There are 12 residues in the CDR3. Germline values: CDR1 SGHNT, CDR2 YENEEA. The CDR3 DNA reads as TGTGCCAGCAGCCCCGCAGGGGGCGAGCAGTACGTC. Protein sequence: CASSPAGGEQYV.

The J gene is TRBJ2-1, the V gene TRBV19; 7 nucleotides agree with TRBD1. This CDR3 region has 11 residues. From germline, CDR1 is LNHDA and CDR2 SQIVND (reference sequence). V was clipped by 4 bases and J by 13 bases; unmatched bases: 4. Here the CDR3 DNA reads TGTGCCAGTAGTAGAGACAGGGCCCAGTTCTTC. It codes for CASSRDRAQFF.

The V call is TRBV11-2, the J call TRBJ2-1, with D perhaps TRBD1 (6 bases). The CDR3 extends over 15 amino acids. Trimming cost V 1 base and J 1 base, with 8 bases left between them. Germline-derived CDR1 and CDR2 are SGHAT and FQNNGV. Written as DNA, the CDR3 is TGTGCCAGCAGCTTAGTACAGGGATCCTACAATGAGCAGTTCTTC. Amino acid sequence: CASSLVQGSYNEQFF.

CDR3 DNA sequence: TGTGCCAGCGCCGGGACTGAGTCGTGGTACGAGCAGTACGTC. It specifies CASAGTESWYEQYV. J is TRBJ2-7 and V is TRBV6-5; D perhaps matches TRBD2 (6 bases). V lost 8 bases to trimming and J lost 4 bases, with 18 bases between them. The germline V gene encodes CDR1 MNHEY and CDR2 SVGAGI. The CDR3 is made up of 14 amino acids.

V gene TRBV24-1 combines with J gene TRBJ2-3; 9 nucleotides agree with TRBD2. Germline V gene lookup returns CDR1 KGHDR and CDR2 SFDVKD. The CDR3 extends over 16 amino acids. Trimming cost V 0 bases and J 4 bases; bases outside gene matches: 4. The CDR3 sequence is CATSDLGGGGADTQYF. DNA of the CDR3: TGTGCCACCAGTGATTTGGGCGGGGGGGGCGCAGATACGCAGTATTTT.

V and J are TRBV30 and TRBJ1-2; 8 nucleotides align to TRBD1. In germline, CDR1 is GTSNPN, CDR2 SVGIG (reference sequence). V lost 5 bases to trimming and J lost 4 bases; unmatched junction nucleotides: 12. The CDR3 loop spans 15 amino acids. The CDR3 bases are TGTGCCTGGGCATTACAGGGGGGACTTGGCTATGGCTACACCTTC. This codes for CAWALQGGLGYGYTF.

The V and J genes are TRBV5-8 and TRBJ1-1; 10 nucleotides agree with TRBD1. In germline, CDR1 is SGHTS, CDR2 YDEGEE. CDR3 length: 15 residues. Trimming cost V 3 bases and J 11 bases; bases outside gene matches: 13. The CDR3 loop is CASSSGGTGVAKAFF. The DNA for the CDR3 is TGTGCCAGCAGCTCGGGGGGGACAGGGGTCGCGAAGGCTTTCTTT.

The CDR3 nucleotides are TGTGCCAGCAGCCTAAACAATGAGCAGTTCTTC. This encodes CASSLNNEQFF. The chain couples TRBV7-8 to TRBJ2-1; no reliable D call. Looked up from germline, CDR1 is SGHVS and CDR2 is FQNEAQ. V was trimmed by 5 bases and J by 5 bases, leaving 4 bases between them. The length of the CDR3 is 11 residues.

The rearrangement links TRBV7-8 to TRBJ2-5; D gene unclear. This CDR3 has 13 residues. Germline CDR1 reads SGHVS; CDR2 reads FQNEAQ. Trimming shortened V by 5 bases and J by 5 bases, and 12 bases separated the two germline ends. CDR3 in amino acids: CASSPIHRETQYF. CDR3 nucleotide sequence: TGTGCCAGCAGCCCCATCCATCGGGAGACCCAGTACTTC.

This clone appeared a few times. The J gene is TRBJ1-5, the V gene TRBV7-9; 7 bases fit TRBD1. Germline V gene data show CDR1 as SEHNR and CDR2 as FQNEAQ (reference sequence). This CDR3 contains 16 residues. V was clipped by 4 bases and J by 6 bases; unmatched bases: 12. The CDR3, as DNA: TGTGCCAGCAGCTCCCAGACAGGGATTATTAGTCAGCCCCAGCATTTT. This encodes CASSSQTGIISQPQHF.

The rearrangement uses TRBV27 and TRBJ1-5; D is perhaps TRBD1 (5 bases). Germline V lookup: CDR1 MNHEY, CDR2 SMNVEV (reference sequence). The CDR3 covers 13 residues. Trimming shortened V by 4 bases and J by 3 bases, and 7 bases separated the two germline ends. Here the CDR3 DNA reads TGTGCCAGCAGTTCAGGGCCCAATCAGCCCCAGCATTTT. It codes for CASSSGPNQPQHF.

The chain is built from TRBV24-1 and TRBJ2-1; D is perhaps TRBD1 (5 bases). The CDR3 contains 11 residues. Germline values: CDR1 KGHDR, CDR2 SFDVKD. CDR3 region: CAADSVNEQFF. CDR3 sequence (DNA): TGTGCGGCCGACAGCGTCAATGAGCAGTTCTTC.